This T cell receptor beta chain is from a study of T cell responses to AZD1222 COVID-19 vaccine. Study-wide findings and caveats: Vaccination with two AZD1222 doses was followed by a rise in Spike-specific TCR breadth and depth. Clonal diversity was possibly underestimated; the donors were predominantly white British and more often female.

Sequenced by immunoSEQ multiplex PCR; TCRdb stores in-frame clones only, minus some. The sample yields 70,000 to 90,000 clones, roughly 90% seen once. CDR3 size: 14 residues. The V gene's germline CDR1 is MGHDK and CDR2 SYGVNS. V trimming: 6 bases; J trimming: 2 bases; junction bases outside the gene matches: 5. On this clone itself: The antigen is unknown.

This clonotype was sampled from an adult in good health. V gene TRBV25-1 combines with J gene TRBJ2-3; 7 nucleotides agree with TRBD1. This specimen consisted of peripheral blood, obtained on day 0 of AZD1222 vaccination. CDR3 loop: CASRQGVATDTQYF. In DNA form, the CDR3 reads TGTGCCAGCAGGCAGGGGGTCGCCACAGATACGCAGTATTTT.